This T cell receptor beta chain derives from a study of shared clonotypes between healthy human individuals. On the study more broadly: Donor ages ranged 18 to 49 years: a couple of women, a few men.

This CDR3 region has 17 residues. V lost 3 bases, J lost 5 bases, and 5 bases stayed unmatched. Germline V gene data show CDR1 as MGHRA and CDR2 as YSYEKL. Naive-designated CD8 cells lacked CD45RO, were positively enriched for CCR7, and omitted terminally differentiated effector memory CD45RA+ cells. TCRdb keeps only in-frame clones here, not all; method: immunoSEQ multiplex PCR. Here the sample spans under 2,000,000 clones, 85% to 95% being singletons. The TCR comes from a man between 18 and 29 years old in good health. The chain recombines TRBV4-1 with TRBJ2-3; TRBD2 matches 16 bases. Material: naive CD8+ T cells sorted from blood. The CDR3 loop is CASSQIGTSGGVDTQYF. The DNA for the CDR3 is TGCGCCAGCAGCCAGATCGGGACTAGCGGGGGGGTAGATACGCAGTATTTT.